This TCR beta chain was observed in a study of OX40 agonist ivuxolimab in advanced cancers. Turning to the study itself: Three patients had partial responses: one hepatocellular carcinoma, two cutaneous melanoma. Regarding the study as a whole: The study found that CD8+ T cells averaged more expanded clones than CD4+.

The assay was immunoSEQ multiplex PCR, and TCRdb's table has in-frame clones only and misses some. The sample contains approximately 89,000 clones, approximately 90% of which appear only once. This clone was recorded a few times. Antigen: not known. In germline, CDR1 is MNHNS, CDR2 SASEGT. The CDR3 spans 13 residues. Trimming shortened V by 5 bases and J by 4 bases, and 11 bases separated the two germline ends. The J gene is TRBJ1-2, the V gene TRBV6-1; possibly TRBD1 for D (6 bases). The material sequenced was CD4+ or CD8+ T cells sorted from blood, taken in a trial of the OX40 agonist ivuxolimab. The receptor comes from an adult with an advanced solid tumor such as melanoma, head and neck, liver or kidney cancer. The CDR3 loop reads CASSPTGLYGYTF. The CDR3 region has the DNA TGTGCCAGCAGTCCCACAGGGCTCTATGGCTACACCTTC.